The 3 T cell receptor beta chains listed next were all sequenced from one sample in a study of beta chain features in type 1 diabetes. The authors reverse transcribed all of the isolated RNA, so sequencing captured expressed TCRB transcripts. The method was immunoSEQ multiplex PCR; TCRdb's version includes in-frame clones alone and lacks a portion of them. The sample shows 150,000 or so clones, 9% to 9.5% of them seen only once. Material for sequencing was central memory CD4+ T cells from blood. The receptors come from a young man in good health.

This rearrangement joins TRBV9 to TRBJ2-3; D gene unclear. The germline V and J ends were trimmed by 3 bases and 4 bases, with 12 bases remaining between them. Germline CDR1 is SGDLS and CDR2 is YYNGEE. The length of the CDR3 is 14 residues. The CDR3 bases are TGTGCCAGCAGCGCCGGCCCCCAGGCAGATACGCAGTATTTT. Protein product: CASSAGPQADTQYF.

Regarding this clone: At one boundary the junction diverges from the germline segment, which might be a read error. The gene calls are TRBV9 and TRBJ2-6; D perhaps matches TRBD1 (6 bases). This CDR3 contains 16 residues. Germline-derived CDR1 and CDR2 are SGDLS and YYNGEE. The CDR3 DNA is TGTGTCAGCAGCCCCAGGACAGTACCTGGGGCCAACGTCCTGACTTTC. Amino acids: CVSSPRTVPGANVLTF. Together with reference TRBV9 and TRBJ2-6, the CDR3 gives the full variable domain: DSGVTQTPKHLITATGQRVTLRCSPRSGDLSVYWYQQSLDQGLQFLIQYYNGEERAKGNILERFSAQQFPDLHSELNLSSLELGDSALYFCVSSPRTVPGANVLTFGAGSRLTVL.

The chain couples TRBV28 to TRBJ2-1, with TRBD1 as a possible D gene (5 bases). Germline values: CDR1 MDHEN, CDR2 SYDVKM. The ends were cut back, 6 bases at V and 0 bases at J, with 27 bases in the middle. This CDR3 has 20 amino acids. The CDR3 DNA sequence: TGTGCCAGCAGCCCAATTAGGGGCCGGATCCCACAGAGCTCCTACAATGAGCAGTTCTTC. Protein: CASSPIRGRIPQSSYNEQFF.